This is a list of T cell receptor beta chains from one sample in a study of blood T cell repertoires in COVID-19. TCRdb's copy holds only in-frame clones and misses some; the assay was immunoSEQ multiplex PCR. This repertoire shows approximately 160,000 clones, around 84% found once; its top ten account for 0.58%. What was sequenced was peripheral blood. The origin of the receptors is a man in his sixties with COVID-19, enrolled during active disease. The conserved cysteine and the conserved F or W are not part of the CDR3 here. The order of the fields is V gene, J gene, CDR3 protein.

TRBV19	TRBJ2-7	ASSIASYSYEQY
TRBV6-5	TRBJ2-7	ASRGTGVYEQY
TRBV2	TRBJ1-1	ASSGRTGGANTEAF
TRBV3-1/TRBV3-2	TRBJ1-6	ASSQVTEPLH
TRBV6-1	TRBJ1-2	ASSENLTGDYGYT
TRBV5-1	TRBJ1-2	ASSSTGQGVNYGYT
TRBV6-2/TRBV6-3	TRBJ2-7	ASSLTSYEQY
TRBV6-5	TRBJ2-7	ASTRERGGLYEQY
TRBV11-3	TRBJ1-2	ASSYRQVDYGYT
TRBV11-2	TRBJ2-5	ASSFTKQRGTQY
TRBV29-1	TRBJ1-1	SGSGQLGAEAF
TRBV28	TRBJ1-2	ASYTPGQGGGGYT